This passage covers 5 T cell receptor beta chains from one sample sequenced in a study of blood T cell repertoires in COVID-19. Only in-frame clones appear in the TCRdb table, and some are missing; sequencing was by immunoSEQ multiplex PCR. Of 450,000 or so clones listed, roughly 87% are singletons. Sequencing was carried out using PBMCs or T cells enriched from blood (not recorded which). These receptors were obtained from a young man who had recovered from COVID-19.

This clone came up a few times. The rearrangement joins TRBV29-1 to TRBJ2-7; no clear D gene. Between the trimmed V and J ends, which lost 4 bases and 5 bases, there was a span of 15 bases. The CDR3 runs 13 residues. CDR1 and CDR2 from the germline V gene are SQVTM and ANQGSEA. The CDR3 DNA reads TGCAGCGTTGCAGGCAAGGCGATGAACGAGCAGTACTTC. This encodes CSVAGKAMNEQYF.

The J gene is TRBJ1-1, the V gene TRBV7-9; possible D gene TRBD1, 6 bases. The CDR3 is 14 residues long. Between the trimmed V and J ends, which lost 5 bases and 4 bases, there was a span of 14 bases. The germline V gene encodes CDR1 SEHNR and CDR2 FQNEAQ (reference sequence). The CDR3 region has the DNA TGTGCCAGCAGCCACGAGACAGGTCCCACTGAAGCTTTCTTT. This translates into CASSHETGPTEAFF.

This chain links TRBV30 with TRBJ2-7; D perhaps matches TRBD1 (6 bases). V was clipped by 4 bases and J by 2 bases, with 12 bases between them. CDR3 size: 13 residues. CDR1 is GTSNPN, CDR2 SVGIG, per germline (reference sequence). CDR3 residues: CAWTRQATYEQYF. In nucleotides, the CDR3 is TGTGCCTGGACCCGACAGGCAACCTACGAGCAGTACTTC.

This chain connects TRBV7-9 to TRBJ2-6; a possible D gene is TRBD2 (5 bases). CDR1 is SEHNR, CDR2 FQNEAQ, per germline (reference sequence). This CDR3 has 17 residues. The V and J ends lost 0 bases and 4 bases respectively, with 13 bases between them. For the CDR3, the DNA is TGTGCCAGCAGCTTAGCGATCGGAGGACGGGGGGCCAACGTCCTGACTTTC. This gives the protein CASSLAIGGRGANVLTF. The whole variable domain, filled in from reference TRBV7-9 and TRBJ2-6, reads DTGVSQNPRHKITKRGQNVTFRCDPISEHNRLYWYRQTLGQGPEFLTYFQNEAQLEKSRLLSDRFSAERPKGSFSTLEIQRTEQGDSAMYLCASSLAIGGRGANVLTFGAGSRLTVL.

V is TRBV7-6 and J is TRBJ2-2, with 13 bases fitting TRBD2. There are 17 residues in the CDR3. Germline trimming cut 5 bases from V and 1 base from J; bases unmatched to any gene: 4. The germline CDR1 and CDR2 sequences are SGHVS and FNYEAQ. CDR3 bases: TGTGCCAGCAGCCCGGGACTAGCGGGAAGGAACACCGGGGAGCTGTTTTTT. Amino acid sequence: CASSPGLAGRNTGELFF.